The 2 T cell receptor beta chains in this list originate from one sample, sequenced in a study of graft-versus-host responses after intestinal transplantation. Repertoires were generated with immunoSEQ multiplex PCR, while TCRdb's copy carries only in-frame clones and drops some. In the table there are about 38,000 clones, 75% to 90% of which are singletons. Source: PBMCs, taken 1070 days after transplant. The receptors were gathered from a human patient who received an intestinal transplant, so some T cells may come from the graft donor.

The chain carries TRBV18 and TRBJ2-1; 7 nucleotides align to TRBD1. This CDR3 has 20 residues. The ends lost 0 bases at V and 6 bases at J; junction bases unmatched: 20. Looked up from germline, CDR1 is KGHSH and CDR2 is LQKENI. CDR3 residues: CASSPPPLMSGQRPLNEQFF. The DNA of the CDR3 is TGTGCCAGCTCACCACCGCCCCTTATGTCGGGACAGAGGCCCCTCAATGAGCAGTTCTTC.

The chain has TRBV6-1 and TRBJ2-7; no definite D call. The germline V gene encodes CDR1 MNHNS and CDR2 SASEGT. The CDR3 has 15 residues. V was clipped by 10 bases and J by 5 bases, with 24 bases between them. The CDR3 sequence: CAISTENIGNNEQYF. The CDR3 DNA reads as TGTGCCATTTCGACGGAGAACATAGGGAATAACGAGCAGTACTTC.